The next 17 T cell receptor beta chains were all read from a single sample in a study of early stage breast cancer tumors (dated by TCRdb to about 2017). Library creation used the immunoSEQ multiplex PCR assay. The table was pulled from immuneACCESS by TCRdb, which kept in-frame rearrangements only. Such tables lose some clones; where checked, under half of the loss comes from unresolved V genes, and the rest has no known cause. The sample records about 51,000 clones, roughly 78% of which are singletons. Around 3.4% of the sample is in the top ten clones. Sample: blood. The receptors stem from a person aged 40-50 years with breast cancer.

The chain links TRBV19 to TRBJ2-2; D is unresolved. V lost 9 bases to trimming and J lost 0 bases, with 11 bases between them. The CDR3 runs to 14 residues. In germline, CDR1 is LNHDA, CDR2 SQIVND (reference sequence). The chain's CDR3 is CASVSEPNTGELFF. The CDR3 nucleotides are TGTGCCAGCGTTAGTGAACCGAACACCGGGGAGCTGTTTTTT. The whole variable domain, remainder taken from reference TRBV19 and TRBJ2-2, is DGGITQSPKYLFRKEGQNVTLSCEQNLNHDAMYWYRQDPGQGLRLIYYSQIVNDFQKGDIAEGYSVSREKKESFPLTVTSAQKNPTAFYLCASVSEPNTGELFFGEGSRLTVL.

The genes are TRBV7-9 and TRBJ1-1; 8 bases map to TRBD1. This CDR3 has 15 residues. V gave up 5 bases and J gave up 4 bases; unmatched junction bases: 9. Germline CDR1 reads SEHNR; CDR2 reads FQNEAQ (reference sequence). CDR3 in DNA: TGTGCCAGCAGCCCTCAACAGGGGACAGGCACTGAAGCTTTCTTT. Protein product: CASSPQQGTGTEAFF.

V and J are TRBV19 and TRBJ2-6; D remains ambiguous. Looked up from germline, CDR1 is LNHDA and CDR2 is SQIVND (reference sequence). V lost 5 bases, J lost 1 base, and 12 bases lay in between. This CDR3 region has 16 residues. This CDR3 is CASSSERDSGANVLTF. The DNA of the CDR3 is TGTGCCAGTAGTTCGGAAAGGGATTCTGGGGCCAACGTCCTGACTTTC.

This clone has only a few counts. CDR3 coding DNA: TGTGCCAGCAGTGACGGGGTGGTGGACACTGAAGCTTTCTTT. Residues: CASSDGVVDTEAFF. V and J are TRBV25-1 and TRBJ1-1; D uncertain. The germline V gene encodes CDR1 MGHDK and CDR2 SYGVNS. Between the trimmed V and J ends, which lost 3 bases and 3 bases, there was a span of 11 bases. The CDR3 spans 14 residues.

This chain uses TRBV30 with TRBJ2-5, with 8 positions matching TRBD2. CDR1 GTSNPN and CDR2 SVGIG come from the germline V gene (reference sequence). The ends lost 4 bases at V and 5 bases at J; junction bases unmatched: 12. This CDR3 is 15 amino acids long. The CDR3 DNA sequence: TGTGCCTGGACCGGATCCACTAGCGGTTGGGAGACCCAGTACTTC. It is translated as CAWTGSTSGWETQYF.

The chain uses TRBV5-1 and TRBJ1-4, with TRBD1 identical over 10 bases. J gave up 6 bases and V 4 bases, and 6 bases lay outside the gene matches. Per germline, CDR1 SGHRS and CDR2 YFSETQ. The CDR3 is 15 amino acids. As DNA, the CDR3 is TGCGCCAGCAGCCCGGCCGGGACAGGGGATGAAAAACTGTTTTTT. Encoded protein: CASSPAGTGDEKLFF.

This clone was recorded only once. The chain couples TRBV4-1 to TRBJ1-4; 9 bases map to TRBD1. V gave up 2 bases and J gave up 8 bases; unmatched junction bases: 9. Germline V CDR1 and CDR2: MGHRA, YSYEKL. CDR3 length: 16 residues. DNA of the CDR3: TGCGCCAGCAGCCAAAAGACCGGGACAGGGTTCGAAAAACTGTTTTTT. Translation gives CASSQKTGTGFEKLFF.

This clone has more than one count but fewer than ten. The CDR3 region has the DNA TGTGCCAGTAGACGGAGACCTGAAGAGACCCAGTACTTC. Amino acid sequence: CASRRRPEETQYF. This sequence joins TRBV19 and TRBJ2-5; unclear D gene. V was pared by 6 bases and J by 3 bases, with 11 bases between. CDR3 length: 13 amino acids. The germline gives CDR1 LNHDA, CDR2 SQIVND (reference sequence).

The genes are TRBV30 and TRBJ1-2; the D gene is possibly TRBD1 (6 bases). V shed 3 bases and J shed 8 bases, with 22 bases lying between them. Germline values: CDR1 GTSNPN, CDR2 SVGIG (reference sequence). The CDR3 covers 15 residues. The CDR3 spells CAWRIIGTPTGGYTF. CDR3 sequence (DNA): TGTGCCTGGAGGATTATTGGGACTCCTACAGGGGGCTACACCTTC.

In DNA form, the CDR3 reads TGCAGCGTTGAGGAGGGCTCTAATGAAAAACTGTTTTTT. Translation: CSVEEGSNEKLFF. The chain joins TRBV29-1 to TRBJ1-4; D remains unclear. Germline V gives CDR1 SQVTM, CDR2 ANQGSEA. V lost 3 bases to trimming and J lost 3 bases, with 8 bases between them. The CDR3 consists of 13 residues.

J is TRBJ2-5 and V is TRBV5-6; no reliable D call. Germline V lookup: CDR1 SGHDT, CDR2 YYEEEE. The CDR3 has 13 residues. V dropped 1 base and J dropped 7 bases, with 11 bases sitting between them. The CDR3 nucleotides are TGTGCCAGCAGCTTGAGGGTTGGGCTGACCCAGTACTTC. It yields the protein CASSLRVGLTQYF.

The CDR3 region has the DNA TGCGCCAGCAGCAGGAGACCGGGACAGGATCCTTCCTACGAGCAGTACTTC. Amino acids: CASSRRPGQDPSYEQYF. V and J are TRBV5-1 and TRBJ2-7, with 8 bases lining up with TRBD1. Trimming removed 4 bases from V and 1 base from J; junction bases left unmatched: 13. Looked up from germline, CDR1 is SGHRS and CDR2 is YFSETQ. The CDR3 length is 17 residues.

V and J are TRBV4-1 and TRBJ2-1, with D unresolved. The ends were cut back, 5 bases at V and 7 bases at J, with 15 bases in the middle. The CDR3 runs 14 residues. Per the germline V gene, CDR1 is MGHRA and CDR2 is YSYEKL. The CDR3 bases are TGCGCCAGCAGCACTCGGAAGTGGGGAAATGAGCAGTTCTTC. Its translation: CASSTRKWGNEQFF.

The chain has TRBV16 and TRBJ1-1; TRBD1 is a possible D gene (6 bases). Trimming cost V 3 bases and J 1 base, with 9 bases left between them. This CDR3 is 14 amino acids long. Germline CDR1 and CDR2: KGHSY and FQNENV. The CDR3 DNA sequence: TGTGCCAGCAGCCACACACAGGGGAACACTGAAGCTTTCTTT. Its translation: CASSHTQGNTEAFF.

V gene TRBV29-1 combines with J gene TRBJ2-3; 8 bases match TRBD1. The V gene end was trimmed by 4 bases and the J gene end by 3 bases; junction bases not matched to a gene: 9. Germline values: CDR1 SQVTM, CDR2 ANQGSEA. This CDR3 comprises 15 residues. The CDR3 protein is CSVVRQGSETDTQYF. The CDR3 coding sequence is TGCAGCGTTGTCCGACAGGGGAGTGAGACAGATACGCAGTATTTT.

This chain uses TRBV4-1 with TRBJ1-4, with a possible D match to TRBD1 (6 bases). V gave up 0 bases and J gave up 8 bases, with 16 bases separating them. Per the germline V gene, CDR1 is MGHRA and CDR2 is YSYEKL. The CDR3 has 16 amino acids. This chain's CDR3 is CASSQEPSGAPEKLFF. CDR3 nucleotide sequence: TGCGCCAGCAGCCAAGAGCCCTCGGGGGCGCCGGAAAAACTGTTTTTT.

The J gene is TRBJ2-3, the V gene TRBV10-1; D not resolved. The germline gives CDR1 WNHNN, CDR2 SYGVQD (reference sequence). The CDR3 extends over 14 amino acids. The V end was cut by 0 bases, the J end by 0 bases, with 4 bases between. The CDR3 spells CASSESGSTDTQYF. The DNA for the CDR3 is TGCGCCAGCAGTGAGTCGGGGAGCACAGATACGCAGTATTTT.